This T cell receptor beta chain comes out of a study of T cell repertoires in cytomegalovirus infection. Study summary: Both CMV infection and a matching HLA type were indicated by public TCR beta signatures.

As to this clonotype: The target antigen is unknown.

Notes on the study in general: CMV carriers having the relevant HLA were flagged by cumulative public TCR beta family frequency. Clonotype analysis showed dominance of the ex vivo response by HLA-C-restricted CMV-specific TCR beta clonotypes.

V was clipped by 2 bases and J by 8 bases, with 18 bases between them. The CDR3 length is 16 residues. TCRdb passed the reads through MiXCR, listing each CDR3 protein once. In the table there are 680,000 or so distinct CDR3 sequences, 35% to 40% of which are singletons. The rearrangement joins TRBV12-3 or TRBV12-4 to TRBJ1-4, with D unresolved. The sequence derives from a human donor in good health (CMV status not recorded). Some clones in this sample may be carry-over from other donors' samples. Sequencing was performed on PBMCs. In nucleotides, the CDR3 is TGTGCCAGCAGTTTACACGGCATTCGGGATGGGGAAAAACTGTTTTTT. Translation: CASSLHGIRDGEKLFF.